The present entry profiles one TCR beta chain with its context. These data are taken from a study of control samples from healthy donors and cancer patients. This CDR3 spans 14 amino acids. Germline CDR1 and CDR2: ENHRY and SYGVKD. Unmatched junction bases numbered 5, after V lost 3 bases and J lost 6 bases. Sequencing was performed with immunoSEQ multiplex PCR; in TCRdb, only in-frame clones are kept and a portion is missing. The top ten hold around 2% of the sample, which has some 120,000 clones, about 90% seen once. Sequencing was carried out using blood. The receptor's source is a man younger than 30 in good health. This rearrangement joins TRBV10-3 to TRBJ2-3, with 8 bases lining up with TRBD2. CDR3 coding DNA: TGTGCCATCAGTGAAGGGACTAGACTCGATACGCAGTATTTT. Translation: CAISEGTRLDTQYF.